This T cell receptor beta chain came from a study of T cells expressing NK-cell markers. Turning to the study itself: Seven of the eight sequenced donors were HCMV-seropositive; one was seronegative.

Points on this clonotype: Antigen specificity is unknown.

Notes on the study in general: Dominant NKG2C+ clonotypes made up roughly 1.0-7.0% of CD8+ T cells in several donors.

The germline CDR1 and CDR2 sequences are SGHRS and YFSETQ. The CDR3 covers 15 residues. TCRdb re-called the 5' RACE reads and shows each CDR3 protein once, DNA omitted. The sample table sets out 150,000 or so distinct CDR3 sequences. The chain couples TRBV5-1 to TRBJ2-3; absent DNA, TCRdb's TRBD2 call cannot be checked. Sequences were obtained from blood T cells: a sorted CD56 or NKG2C T cell subset, CD4+ or CD8+ T cells, or bulk PBMC T cells (not recorded which). The origin of this receptor is a woman aged 45-65 years in good health. CDR3 amino acids: CASSLVTSETDTQYF. Complete variable domain (other parts from reference TRBV5-1 and TRBJ2-3): KAGVTQTPRYLIKTRGQQVTLSCSPISGHRSVSWYQQTPGQGLQFLFEYFSETQRNKGNFPGRFSGRQFSNSRSEMNVSTLELGDSALYLCASSLVTSETDTQYFGPGTRLTVL.